This T cell receptor beta chain is drawn from a study of cytomegalovirus exposure and HLA in healthy donors. PCR was performed using 60 Vbeta and 13 Jbeta primers. This table comes from immunoSEQ multiplex PCR, and its TCRdb copy is limited to in-frame clones, with some not included. The table shows over 150,000 clones, with around four fifths occurring only once. Trimming cost V 0 bases and J 3 bases, with 14 bases left between them. Germline V gives CDR1 LNHNV, CDR2 YYDKDF (reference sequence). The CDR3 extends over 16 amino acids. The gene calls are TRBV15 and TRBJ1-2, with D possibly matching TRBD1 (5 bases). The receptor comes from a girl between 5 and 17 years old in good health and CMV-seropositive. The source material was PBMCs. The CDR3 here is CATSRERRGTDYGYTF. The DNA of the CDR3 is TGTGCCACCAGCAGAGAGAGGAGGGGAACTGACTATGGCTACACCTTC. The variable domain in full, with the rest retrieved from reference TRBV15 and TRBJ1-2, is DAMVIQNPRYQVTQFGKPVTLSCSQTLNHNVMYWYQQKSSQAPKLLFHYYDKDFNNEADTPDNFQSRRPNTSFCFLDIRSPGLGDTAMYLCATSRERRGTDYGYTFGSGTRLTVV.